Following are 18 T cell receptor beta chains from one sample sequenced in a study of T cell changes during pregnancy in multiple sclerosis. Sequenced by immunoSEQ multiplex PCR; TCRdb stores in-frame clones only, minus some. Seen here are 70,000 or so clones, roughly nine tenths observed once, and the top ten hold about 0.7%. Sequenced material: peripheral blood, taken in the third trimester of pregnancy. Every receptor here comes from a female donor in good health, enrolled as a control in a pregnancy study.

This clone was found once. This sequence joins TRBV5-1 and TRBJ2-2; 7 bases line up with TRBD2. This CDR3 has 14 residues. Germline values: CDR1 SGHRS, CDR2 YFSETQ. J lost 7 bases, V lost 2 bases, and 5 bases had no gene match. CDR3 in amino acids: CASSFGRIGGELFF. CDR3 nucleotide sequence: TGCGCCAGCAGCTTCGGGAGGATTGGCGGGGAGCTGTTTTTT.

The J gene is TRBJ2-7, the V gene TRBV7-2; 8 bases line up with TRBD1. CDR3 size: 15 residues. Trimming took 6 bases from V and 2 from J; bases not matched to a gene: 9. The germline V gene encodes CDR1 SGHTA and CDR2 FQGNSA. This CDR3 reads CASRKSGTGTYEQYF. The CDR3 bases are TGTGCCAGCAGAAAATCCGGGACAGGTACCTACGAGCAGTACTTC.

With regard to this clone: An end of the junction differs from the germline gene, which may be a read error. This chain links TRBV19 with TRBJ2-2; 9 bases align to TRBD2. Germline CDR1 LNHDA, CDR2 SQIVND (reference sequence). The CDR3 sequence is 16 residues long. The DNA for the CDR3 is TGTGCCAGTAGTATAGTTGCTAGCGGGAACCCCGGGGAGCTGTTTTTT. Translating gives CASSIVASGNPGELFF.

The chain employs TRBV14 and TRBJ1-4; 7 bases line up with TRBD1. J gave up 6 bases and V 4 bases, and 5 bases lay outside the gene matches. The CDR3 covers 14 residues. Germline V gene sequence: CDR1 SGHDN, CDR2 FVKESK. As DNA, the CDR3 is TGTGCCAGCAGCCTGAGAGGGGGCGATGAAAAACTGTTTTTT. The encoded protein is CASSLRGGDEKLFF.

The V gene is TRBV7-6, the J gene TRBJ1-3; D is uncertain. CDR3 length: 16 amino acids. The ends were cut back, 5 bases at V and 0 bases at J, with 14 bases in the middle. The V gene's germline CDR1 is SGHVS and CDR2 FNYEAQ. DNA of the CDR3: TGTGCCAGCAGCGCCAATTACTGGAGCTCTGGAAACACCATATATTTT. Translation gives CASSANYWSSGNTIYF.

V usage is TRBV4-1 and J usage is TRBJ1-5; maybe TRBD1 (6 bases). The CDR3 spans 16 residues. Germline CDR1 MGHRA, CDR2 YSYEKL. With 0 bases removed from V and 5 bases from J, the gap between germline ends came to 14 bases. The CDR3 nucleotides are TGCGCCAGCAGCCAAGATTCGGGCAGGGGTTATCAGCCCCAGCATTTT. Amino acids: CASSQDSGRGYQPQHF.

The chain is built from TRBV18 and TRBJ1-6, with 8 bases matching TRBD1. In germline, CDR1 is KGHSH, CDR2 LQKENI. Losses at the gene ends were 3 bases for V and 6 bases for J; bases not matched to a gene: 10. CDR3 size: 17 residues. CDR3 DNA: TGTGCCAGCTCACCCCTTGGGGCCGGACAGGGTAATTCACCCCTCCACTTT. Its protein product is CASSPLGAGQGNSPLHF.

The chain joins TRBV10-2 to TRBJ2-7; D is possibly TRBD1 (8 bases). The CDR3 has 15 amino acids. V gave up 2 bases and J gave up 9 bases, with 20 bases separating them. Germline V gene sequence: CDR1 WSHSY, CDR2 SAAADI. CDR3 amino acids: CASSEPGGQGSGQYF. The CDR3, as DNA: TGCGCCAGCAGTGAGCCGGGAGGACAGGGTAGCGGGCAGTACTTC.

The DNA for the CDR3 is TGTGCCAGCAGTTCCGACGGGGTCCCCAATGAGCAGTTCTTC. It specifies CASSSDGVPNEQFF. The chain joins TRBV27 to TRBJ2-1; tentative D call: TRBD2 (5 bases). The CDR3 sequence is 14 residues long. V lost 4 bases to trimming and J lost 6 bases, with 13 bases between them. The germline V gene encodes CDR1 MNHEY and CDR2 SMNVEV (reference sequence).

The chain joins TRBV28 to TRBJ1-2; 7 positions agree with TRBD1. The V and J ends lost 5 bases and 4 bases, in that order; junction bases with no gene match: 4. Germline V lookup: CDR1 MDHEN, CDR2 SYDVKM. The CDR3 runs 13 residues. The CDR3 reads CASSLGQTYGYTF. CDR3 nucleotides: TGTGCCAGCAGTCTGGGACAGACCTATGGCTACACCTTC.

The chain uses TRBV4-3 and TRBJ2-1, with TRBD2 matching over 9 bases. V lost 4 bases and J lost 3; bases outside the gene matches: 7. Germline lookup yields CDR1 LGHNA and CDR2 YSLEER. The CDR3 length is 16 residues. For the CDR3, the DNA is TGCGCCAGCAGCCGCGGTGCTAGCGGGATCTACAATGAGCAGTTCTTC. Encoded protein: CASSRGASGIYNEQFF.

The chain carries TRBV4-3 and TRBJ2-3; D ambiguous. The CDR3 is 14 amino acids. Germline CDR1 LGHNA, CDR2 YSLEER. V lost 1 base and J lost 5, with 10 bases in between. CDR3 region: CASSQGPGIDTQYF. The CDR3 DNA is TGCGCCAGCAGCCAAGGCCCAGGAATAGATACGCAGTATTTT.

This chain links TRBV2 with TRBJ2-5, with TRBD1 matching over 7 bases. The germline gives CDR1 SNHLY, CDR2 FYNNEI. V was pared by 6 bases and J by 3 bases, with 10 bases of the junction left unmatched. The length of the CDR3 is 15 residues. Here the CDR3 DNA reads TGTGCCAGCAGGTTCGAAAGACAGGGTAAAGAGACCCAGTACTTC. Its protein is CASRFERQGKETQYF.

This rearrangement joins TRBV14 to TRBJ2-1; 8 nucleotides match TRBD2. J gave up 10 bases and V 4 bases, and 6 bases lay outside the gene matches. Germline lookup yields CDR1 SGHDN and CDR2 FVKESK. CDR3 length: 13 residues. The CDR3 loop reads CASSLISGDEQFF. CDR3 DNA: TGTGCCAGCAGCCTCATTAGCGGGGACGAGCAGTTCTTC. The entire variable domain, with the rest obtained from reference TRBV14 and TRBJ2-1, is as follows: EAGVTQFPSHSVIEKGQTVTLRCDPISGHDNLYWYRRVMGKEIKFLLHFVKESKQDESGMPNNRFLAERTGGTYSTLKVQPAELEDSGVYFCASSLISGDEQFFGPGTRLTVL.

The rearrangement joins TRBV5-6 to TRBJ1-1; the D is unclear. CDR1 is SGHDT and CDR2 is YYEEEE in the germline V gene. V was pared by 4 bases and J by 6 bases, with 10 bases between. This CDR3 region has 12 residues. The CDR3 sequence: CASSALVSEAFF. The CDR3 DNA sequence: TGTGCCAGCAGCGCCCTAGTGTCTGAAGCTTTCTTT.

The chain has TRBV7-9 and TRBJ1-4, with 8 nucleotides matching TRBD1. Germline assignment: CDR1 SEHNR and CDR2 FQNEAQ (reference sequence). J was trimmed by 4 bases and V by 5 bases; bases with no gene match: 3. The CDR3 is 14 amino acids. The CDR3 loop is CASSQGQDNEKLFF. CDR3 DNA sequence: TGTGCCAGCAGCCAGGGACAGGATAATGAAAAACTGTTTTTT.

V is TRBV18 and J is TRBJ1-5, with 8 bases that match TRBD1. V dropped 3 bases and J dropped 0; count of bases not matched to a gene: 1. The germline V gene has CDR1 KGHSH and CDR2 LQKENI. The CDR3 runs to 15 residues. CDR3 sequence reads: CASSPTGDSNQPQHF. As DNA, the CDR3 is TGTGCCAGCTCACCGACAGGGGATAGCAATCAGCCCCAGCATTTT. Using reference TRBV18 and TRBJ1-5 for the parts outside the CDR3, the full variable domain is NAGVMQNPRHLVRRRGQEARLRCSPMKGHSHVYWYRQLPEEGLKFMVYLQKENIIDESGMPKERFSAEFPKEGPSILRIQQVVRGDSAAYFCASSPTGDSNQPQHFGDGTRLSIL.

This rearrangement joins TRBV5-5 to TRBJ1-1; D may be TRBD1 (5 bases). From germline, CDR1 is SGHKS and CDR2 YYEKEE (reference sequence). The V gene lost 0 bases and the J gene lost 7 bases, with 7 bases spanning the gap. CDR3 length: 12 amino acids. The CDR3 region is CASSLADSEAFF. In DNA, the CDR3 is TGTGCCAGCAGCTTGGCCGACAGTGAAGCTTTCTTT.